The source of this T cell receptor (beta chain) is a study of T cell responses to AZD1222 COVID-19 vaccine. Profiling relied on immunoSEQ multiplex PCR, and the TCRdb table lists in-frame clones only, not all of them. Among roughly 250,000 clones listed, 93% were seen once. This CDR3 contains 17 residues. Trimming cost V 2 bases and J 0 bases, with 15 bases left between them. CDR1 and CDR2 from the germline V gene are LNHNV and YYDKDF (reference sequence). The V gene is TRBV15, the J gene TRBJ2-3; the D gene is possibly TRBD2 (6 bases). The receptor was derived from an adult in good health. Material: peripheral blood, obtained on day 0 of AZD1222 vaccination. The CDR3 coding sequence is TGTGCCACCAGCAGATCCCCGGGGGAAGGTAGCACAGATACGCAGTATTTT. Translating gives CATSRSPGEGSTDTQYF.